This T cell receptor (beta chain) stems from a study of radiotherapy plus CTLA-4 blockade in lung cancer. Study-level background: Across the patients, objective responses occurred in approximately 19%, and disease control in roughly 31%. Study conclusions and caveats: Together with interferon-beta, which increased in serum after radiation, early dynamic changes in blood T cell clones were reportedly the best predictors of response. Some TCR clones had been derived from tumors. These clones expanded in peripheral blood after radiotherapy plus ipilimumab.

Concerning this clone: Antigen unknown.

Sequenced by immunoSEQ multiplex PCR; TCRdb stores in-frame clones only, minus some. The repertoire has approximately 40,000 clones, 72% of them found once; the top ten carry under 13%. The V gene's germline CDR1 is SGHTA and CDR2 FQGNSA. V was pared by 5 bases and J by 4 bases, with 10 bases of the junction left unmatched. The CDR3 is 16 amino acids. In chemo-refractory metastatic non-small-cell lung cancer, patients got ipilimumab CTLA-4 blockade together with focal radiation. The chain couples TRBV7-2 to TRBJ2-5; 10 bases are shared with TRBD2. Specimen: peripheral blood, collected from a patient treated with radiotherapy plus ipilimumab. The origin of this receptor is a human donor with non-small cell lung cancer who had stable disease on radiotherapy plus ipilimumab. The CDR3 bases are TGTGCCAGCAGCCCCCAGCGGGGGGGCCCGGGAGAGACCCAGTACTTC. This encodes CASSPQRGGPGETQYF.